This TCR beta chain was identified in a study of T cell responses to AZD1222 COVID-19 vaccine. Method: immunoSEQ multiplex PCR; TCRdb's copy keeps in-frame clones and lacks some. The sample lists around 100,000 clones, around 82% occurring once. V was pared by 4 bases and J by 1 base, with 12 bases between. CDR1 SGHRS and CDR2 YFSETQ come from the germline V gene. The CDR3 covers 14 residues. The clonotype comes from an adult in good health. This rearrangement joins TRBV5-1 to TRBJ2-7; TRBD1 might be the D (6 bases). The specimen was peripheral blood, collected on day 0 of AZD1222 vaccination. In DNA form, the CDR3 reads TGCGCCAGCAGCCAAAATGACAGGTCCTACGAGCAGTACTTC. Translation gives CASSQNDRSYEQYF.